The T cell receptor (beta chain) under discussion was sequenced for a study of metastatic and nonmetastatic thyroid tumors. In the study overall: Where malignant and benign thyroid patients were concerned, repertoires were compared across blood and tumor or nodule tissue.

This clone is judged medium-sized. The length of the CDR3 is 14 residues. Germline CDR1 and CDR2: LNHDA and SQIVND (reference sequence). Unmatched junction bases numbered 5, after V lost 5 bases and J lost 4 bases. All patients were untreated before thyroid surgery. With MiXCR, TCRdb reprocessed the PCR reads. This table holds over 20,000 clones, roughly a third found once. The receptor's source is a female donor with papillary thyroid cancer or a benign thyroid nodule (not recorded which). Some clones in this sample may be carry-over from other donors' samples. The chain has TRBV19 and TRBJ2-7; 10 bases line up with TRBD2. Sequenced: blood. This chain's CDR3 is CASSEAGGPYEQYF. DNA for the CDR3: TGTGCCAGTAGTGAAGCGGGAGGGCCGTACGAGCAGTACTTC.